A single sample gave rise to the 8 T cell receptor beta chains below, sequenced in a study of blood T cell dynamics during melanoma immunotherapy (dated by TCRdb to the early 2020s). The library was prepared using the immunoSEQ multiplex PCR assay. This is the immuneACCESS table as TCRdb keeps it, with only in-frame sequences that have V and J called. A part of the clones is gone; compared with another copy, unresolved V genes explain less than half, and the rest is unexplained. The sample yields over 1,500 clones; around 93% were counted once. The ten largest clones add up to over 0.75% of the sample. This specimen's time point label, per the study, means: week 3, after first cycle of checkpoint inhibitor. The specimen comprised effector memory CD8+ T cells from blood, sampled from a patient treated with checkpoint blockade. All receptors derive from a human donor with melanoma.

This rearrangement joins TRBV5-4 to TRBJ2-7; 12 bases match TRBD2. CDR1 SGHNT and CDR2 YYREEE come from the germline V gene (reference sequence). The CDR3 consists of 17 residues. The ends lost 3 bases at V and 7 bases at J; junction bases unmatched: 14. CDR3 coding DNA: TGTGCCAGCAGCTGGGGGGCTACTAGCGGGAGGCCGGAAGAGCAGTACTTC. Protein sequence: CASSWGATSGRPEEQYF.

The chain has TRBV19 and TRBJ1-1; no definite D call. V was shortened by 5 bases and J by 4 bases, with 11 bases between the two germline ends. The germline V gene encodes CDR1 LNHDA and CDR2 SQIVND (reference sequence). The CDR3 length is 13 residues. The CDR3: CASSPKRGTEAFF. Written as DNA, the CDR3 is TGTGCCAGTAGTCCCAAAAGAGGCACTGAAGCTTTCTTT. The variable domain in full, completed from reference TRBV19 and TRBJ1-1, reads DGGITQSPKYLFRKEGQNVTLSCEQNLNHDAMYWYRQDPGQGLRLIYYSQIVNDFQKGDIAEGYSVSREKKESFPLTVTSAQKNPTAFYLCASSPKRGTEAFFGQGTRLTVV.

The chain has TRBV7-9 and TRBJ1-1, with no clear D. V was trimmed by 3 bases and J by 0 bases, leaving 2 bases between them. The CDR3 covers 12 residues. The germline gives CDR1 SEHNR, CDR2 FQNEAQ (reference sequence). In DNA, the CDR3 is TGTGCCAGCAGCTTGTTGAACACTGAAGCTTTCTTT. Residues: CASSLLNTEAFF.

The DNA for the CDR3 is TGCAGCGTGGGACAACAGGGGGCCTACGAGCAGTACTTC. As protein: CSVGQQGAYEQYF. The chain links TRBV29-1 to TRBJ2-7; TRBD1 agrees at 8 bases. Germline assignment: CDR1 SQVTM and CDR2 ANQGSEA. Trimming cost V 6 bases and J 2 bases; bases outside gene matches: 6. This CDR3 contains 13 residues.

The chain joins TRBV5-6 to TRBJ2-1; D may be TRBD1 (5 bases). In germline, CDR1 is SGHDT, CDR2 YYEEEE. Trimming cost V 1 base and J 0 bases, with 8 bases left between them. The CDR3 sequence is 15 residues long. The CDR3 loop is CASSLRGFSYNEQFF. The CDR3 DNA reads as TGTGCCAGCAGCTTGAGGGGCTTCTCCTACAATGAGCAGTTCTTC.

The chain's CDR3 is CASSFGHGYEQYF. CDR3 sequence (DNA): TGTGCCAGCAGTTTTGGGCATGGCTACGAGCAGTACTTC. The chain has TRBV27 and TRBJ2-7; no definite D call. Looked up from germline, CDR1 is MNHEY and CDR2 is SMNVEV (reference sequence). The ends were cut back, 3 bases at V and 3 bases at J, with 9 bases in the middle. The CDR3 covers 13 residues.

CDR3 bases: TGTGCCAGCAGCTTAGAGCCTAGCGGGAGGACCAAAAACATTCAGTACTTC. Its protein is CASSLEPSGRTKNIQYF. The chain recombines TRBV7-8 with TRBJ2-4; 11 bases are a match to TRBD2. Trimming cost V 1 base and J 2 bases; bases outside gene matches: 4. Per the germline V gene, CDR1 is SGHVS and CDR2 is FQNEAQ. The CDR3 is 17 amino acids.

The genes are TRBV5-1 and TRBJ1-1; D is unclear. The CDR3 contains 13 residues. Trimming stripped 6 bases from V and 0 bases from J, with 9 bases between. Germline V gene lookup returns CDR1 SGHRS and CDR2 YFSETQ. CDR3 sequence reads: CASKTGLNTEAFF. The CDR3 region has the DNA TGCGCCAGCAAGACGGGCCTGAACACTGAAGCTTTCTTT.